A single sample gave rise to the 7 T cell receptor beta chains below, sequenced in a study of blood T cell repertoires in COVID-19 (dated by TCRdb to about 2020). The receptor library was made with the immunoSEQ multiplex PCR assay. The source is immuneACCESS, and TCRdb retained only in-frame sequences with V and J called. Part of the clones is not carried over; for the studies checked, unresolved V genes explain less than half of this, and the remainder is unexplained. The sample table contains roughly 120,000 clones; only one count was recorded for more than 80% of them. The ten top clones hold roughly 4.4% of the sample. Sequences were obtained from peripheral blood. The receptors were gathered from a woman aged 45-60 years with acute or convalescent COVID-19.

The chain carries TRBV28 and TRBJ2-1; 10 bases are a match to TRBD2. Germline CDR1 and CDR2: MDHEN and SYDVKM. J lost 8 bases, V lost 3 bases, and 4 bases had no gene match. This CDR3 is 14 amino acids long. The DNA for the CDR3 is TGTGCCAGCAGTTTTACTAGCGGGACTGATGAGCAGTTCTTC. It yields the protein CASSFTSGTDEQFF. Full variable domain (remainder filled in from reference TRBV28 and TRBJ2-1): DVKVTQSSRYLVKRTGEKVFLECVQDMDHENMFWYRQDPGLGLRLIYFSYDVKMKEKGDIPEGYSVSREKKERFSLILESASTNQTSMYLCASSFTSGTDEQFFGPGTRLTVL.

The chain combines TRBV18 with TRBJ1-1; the match to TRBD1 covers 7 bases. J gave up 7 bases and V 5 bases, and 7 bases lay outside the gene matches. The CDR3 runs to 13 residues. Germline V lookup: CDR1 KGHSH, CDR2 LQKENI. In nucleotides, the CDR3 is TGTGCCAGCTCATCCGACAGGGTAGGTGAAGCTTTCTTT. It codes for CASSSDRVGEAFF.

This chain joins TRBV19 and TRBJ1-1, with D perhaps matching TRBD1 (6 bases). CDR3 size: 15 residues. Germline V CDR1 and CDR2: LNHDA, SQIVND (reference sequence). V was trimmed by 7 bases and J by 1 base, leaving 16 bases between them. CDR3 nucleotide sequence: TGTGCCAGTACCCCGATCGGGGGGCCGAACACTGAAGCTTTCTTT. This encodes CASTPIGGPNTEAFF.

V gene TRBV15 combines with J gene TRBJ1-1, with D possibly being TRBD1 (6 bases). The CDR3 contains 13 residues. Germline V gives CDR1 LNHNV, CDR2 YYDKDF (reference sequence). With 2 bases removed from V and 4 bases from J, the gap between germline ends came to 8 bases. As DNA, the CDR3 is TGTGCCACCAGCAGACAGGGGAGCACTGAAGCTTTCTTT. Encoded protein: CATSRQGSTEAFF.

The V gene is TRBV5-6, the J gene TRBJ1-2, with D possibly matching TRBD1 (6 bases). Germline V lookup: CDR1 SGHDT, CDR2 YYEEEE. Trimming stripped 2 bases from V and 4 bases from J, with 15 bases between. The CDR3 is 15 amino acids. CDR3 loop: CASSLGLPGAYGYTF. The DNA of the CDR3 is TGTGCCAGCAGCTTAGGTCTTCCAGGGGCCTATGGCTACACCTTC.

The rearrangement joins TRBV7-2 to TRBJ1-1; D gene ambiguous. V was trimmed by 1 base and J by 11 bases, leaving 14 bases between them. Germline CDR1 SGHTA, CDR2 FQGNSA. This CDR3 comprises 13 residues. The CDR3 loop reads CASSLEFIGAAFF. CDR3 bases: TGTGCCAGCAGCTTAGAATTTATCGGTGCTGCTTTCTTT.

V usage is TRBV4-3 and J usage is TRBJ2-7; D may be TRBD1 (6 bases). The CDR3 length is 15 residues. Germline V gene data show CDR1 as LGHNA and CDR2 as YSLEER. The germline V and J ends were trimmed by 1 base and 4 bases, with 14 bases remaining between them. CDR3 bases: TGCGCCAGCAGCCAAGTCTGGGCAGGGGAGTACGAGCAGTACTTC. Translation: CASSQVWAGEYEQYF.